This entry lists 27 T cell receptor beta chains sequenced from one sample in a study of post-analysis software for immune sequencing data. The study's findings and limits: There were roughly 5 TRBV segments more frequent in patients than controls, and TRBV5-6, TRBV5-1 and TRBV20-1 were among them.

These receptors' targets are unknown. The library was made from cDNA and included unique molecular identifiers. Each CDR3 protein gets one entry after TCRdb re-called the PCR reads with MiXCR. This sample has around 200,000 distinct CDR3 sequences, with 29% found just once. The sequenced material came from blood. Receptors were obtained from a girl aged 2-17 years with multiple sclerosis.

This clonotype came up many times. The chain is built from TRBV10-3 and TRBJ2-7, with 8 positions matching TRBD2. V was clipped by 8 bases and J by 2 bases; unmatched bases: 8. Germline assignment: CDR1 ENHRY and CDR2 SYGVKD. The CDR3 loop spans 14 amino acids. The DNA of the CDR3 is TGTGCCATCGGTTCTAGCGGGCTTACCTACGAGCAGTACTTC. Translated: CAIGSSGLTYEQYF.

CDR3 bases: TGTGCCAGCAGTGAACAGGACGCACATGGCTACACCTTC. This gives the protein CASSEQDAHGYTF. The V and J genes are TRBV25-1 and TRBJ1-2; D is undetermined. The CDR3 contains 13 residues. Germline V gives CDR1 MGHDK, CDR2 SYGVNS. The germline V and J ends were trimmed by 2 bases and 6 bases, with 10 bases remaining between them.

This clonotype was observed a handful of times. This rearrangement joins TRBV20-1 to TRBJ1-1; D gene uncertain. The germline gives CDR1 DFQATT, CDR2 SNEGSKA (reference sequence). Deletions cut 5 bases from V and 1 base from J, with 14 bases between. This CDR3 region has 14 residues. This CDR3 is CSAPLPAENTEAFF. The CDR3 DNA follows: TGCAGTGCTCCCCTTCCAGCCGAGAACACTGAAGCTTTCTTT.

The rearrangement joins TRBV6-4 to TRBJ2-1, with TRBD2 identical over 11 bases. V dropped 4 bases and J dropped 9; count of bases not matched to a gene: 5. The length of the CDR3 is 14 residues. The germline V gene has CDR1 MRHNA and CDR2 SNTAGT. The CDR3 region has the DNA TGTGCCAGCAGTGGACTAGCGGGGACTGGTGAGCAGTTCTTC. Amino acids: CASSGLAGTGEQFF.

A note on this clonotype: This could be a read error, since a much larger clone is one nucleotide away. CDR3 amino acids: CASRRELGETQYF. CDR3 sequence (DNA): TGCGCCAGCAGACGGGAGTTGGGGGAGACCCAGTACTTC. The chain has TRBV5-1 and TRBJ2-5; tentative D call: TRBD2 (6 bases). The CDR3 spans 13 residues. The ends were cut back, 5 bases at V and 5 bases at J, with 13 bases in the middle. CDR1 is SGHRS and CDR2 is YFSETQ in the germline V gene.

This clonotype has ten or more counts. This CDR3 is CSALTSGASTDTQYF. The CDR3 region has the DNA TGCAGCGCTCTGACAAGCGGGGCAAGCACAGATACGCAGTATTTT. The chain employs TRBV29-1 and TRBJ2-3; TRBD2 matches at 7 bases. CDR1 is SQVTM, CDR2 ANQGSEA, per germline. Trimming took 7 bases from V and 0 from J; bases not matched to a gene: 10. There are 15 residues in the CDR3.

For this clonotype: Since a much larger clone is just one base distant, this may be a read error. This sequence joins TRBV29-1 and TRBJ2-1; 10 bases align to TRBD2. The V gene end was trimmed by 1 base and the J gene end by 0 bases; junction bases not matched to a gene: 6. The CDR3 is 17 residues long. The germline CDR1 and CDR2 sequences are SQVTM and ANQGSEA. CDR3 sequence reads: CSVEVPASGSSYNEQFF. In DNA form, the CDR3 reads TGCAGCGTTGAAGTACCGGCTAGCGGGAGCTCCTACAATGAGCAGTTCTTC.

V usage is TRBV3-1 and J usage is TRBJ2-1, with a possible D match to TRBD2 (6 bases). The ends were cut back, 0 bases at V and 0 bases at J, with 12 bases in the middle. The CDR3 extends over 17 amino acids. Germline V gene lookup returns CDR1 LGHDT and CDR2 YNNKEL (reference sequence). CDR3 in DNA: TGTGCCAGCAGCCAAGATTGGGCGGGGAGCTCCTACAATGAGCAGTTCTTC. Protein: CASSQDWAGSSYNEQFF.

This clonotype has more than one count but fewer than ten. The gene calls are TRBV29-1 and TRBJ1-4; D remains ambiguous. CDR1 is SQVTM and CDR2 is ANQGSEA in the germline V gene. The CDR3 is 13 residues long. V was trimmed by 7 bases and J by 5 bases, leaving 14 bases between them. CDR3 nucleotide sequence: TGCAGCGGCTTCTCAGTGCGGAATGAAAAACTGTTTTTT. Translation gives CSGFSVRNEKLFF.

This clonotype was seen repeatedly, ten times or more. The chain links TRBV29-1 to TRBJ1-1, with D unresolved. CDR3 length equals 14 residues. Germline-derived CDR1 and CDR2 are SQVTM and ANQGSEA. V was cut by 5 bases and J by 1 base, with 14 bases left in between. The CDR3: CSVIMQTQNTEAFF. In DNA form, the CDR3 reads TGCAGCGTTATCATGCAGACCCAGAACACTGAAGCTTTCTTT.

This clonotype came up once. At one end, the junction sequence differs from germline, possibly due to a read error. This chain connects TRBV4-2 to TRBJ2-5, with D possibly being TRBD1 or TRBD2 (6 bases each). Per the germline V gene, CDR1 is LGHNA and CDR2 is YNFKEQ. The CDR3 has 18 amino acids. This CDR3 is CASGQEGMRGAYQETQYF. CDR3 nucleotide sequence: TGTGCCAGCGGCCAAGAAGGCATGAGGGGGGCGTACCAAGAGACCCAGTACTTC.

This clonotype appeared many times. V usage is TRBV28 and J usage is TRBJ2-1; TRBD2 is a possible D gene (6 bases). This CDR3 comprises 14 residues. V lost 1 base to trimming and J lost 8 bases, with 12 bases between them. The V gene's germline CDR1 is MDHEN and CDR2 SYDVKM. CDR3 residues: CASSLLAGTYEQFF. The CDR3 DNA follows: TGTGCCAGCAGTTTATTGGCGGGAACGTATGAGCAGTTCTTC.

Of note for this clonotype: A read error may explain this, as a much larger clone is one base away. The chain combines TRBV5-1 with TRBJ2-7, with 7 bases aligning to TRBD1. The CDR3 is made up of 14 amino acids. Germline CDR1 SGHRS, CDR2 YFSETQ. CDR3: CASSLADRAYGQYF. For the CDR3, the DNA is TGCGCCAGCAGCTTGGCCGACAGGGCCTACGGGCAGTACTTC.

This clonotype was seen a handful of times. V is TRBV28 and J is TRBJ1-6; D might be TRBD1 (6 bases). CDR1 is MDHEN, CDR2 SYDVKM, per germline. This CDR3 is 15 amino acids long. Trimming removed 6 bases from V and 12 bases from J, with 21 bases in between. The CDR3, as DNA: TGTGCCAGCAGGGCGGGACACACCCCGCGGAAACCCCTCCACTTT. Its protein product is CASRAGHTPRKPLHF.

V is TRBV18 and J is TRBJ1-1; D uncertain. The CDR3 spans 13 residues. The germline V gene has CDR1 KGHSH and CDR2 LQKENI. Trimming shortened V by 3 bases and J by 1 base, and 6 bases separated the two germline ends. CDR3 residues: CASSPAPNTEAFF. CDR3 DNA: TGTGCCAGCTCACCGGCGCCGAACACTGAAGCTTTCTTT.

This clonotype has more than one count but fewer than ten. V is TRBV6-5 and J is TRBJ1-3, with D hard to call. Trimming took off 6 bases at V and 2 bases at J, with 17 bases between the two ends. This CDR3 has 16 amino acids. The germline V gene encodes CDR1 MNHEY and CDR2 SVGAGI. This chain's CDR3 is CASSPSGAWAGNTIYF. The CDR3 coding sequence is TGTGCCAGCAGCCCCAGTGGAGCTTGGGCTGGAAACACCATATATTTT.

This clonotype was found many times. The rearrangement joins TRBV11-2 to TRBJ2-7, with 7 bases matching TRBD1. The germline V gene encodes CDR1 SGHAT and CDR2 FQNNGV. Trimming took 5 bases from V and 1 from J; bases not matched to a gene: 14. This CDR3 has 17 amino acids. CDR3: CASSRDQGERSSYEQYF. CDR3 DNA sequence: TGTGCCAGCAGCCGAGACCAGGGGGAGAGATCTTCCTACGAGCAGTACTTC.

This clonotype occurred many times. The gene calls are TRBV12-3 or TRBV12-4 and TRBJ2-4; a weak D match, TRBD1 (6 bases). The CDR3 runs 14 residues. The V end lost 5 bases, the J end lost 0 bases, and 8 bases lay between the germline ends. The CDR3 spells CASSPTGAKNIQYF. Written as DNA, the CDR3 is TGTGCCAGCAGTCCGACAGGAGCCAAAAACATTCAGTACTTC.

CDR3 residues: CASSVAGGGAYEQYF. Here the CDR3 DNA reads TGTGCCAGCAGCGTAGCTGGAGGGGGGGCCTACGAGCAGTACTTC. This chain joins TRBV9 and TRBJ2-7, with a tentative D call TRBD2 (7 bases). Looked up from germline, CDR1 is SGDLS and CDR2 is YYNGEE. V shed 0 bases and J shed 2 bases, with 12 bases lying between them. This CDR3 is 15 amino acids long.

This clonotype was counted ten times or more. The rearrangement uses TRBV15 and TRBJ2-1; 14 positions match TRBD2. Per germline, CDR1 LNHNV and CDR2 YYDKDF (reference sequence). This CDR3 contains 15 residues. V lost 5 bases to trimming and J lost 8 bases; unmatched junction nucleotides: 5. The CDR3 sequence: CATSLQTSGRDEQFF. The CDR3, as DNA: TGTGCCACCAGCCTACAGACTAGCGGGAGGGATGAGCAGTTCTTC.

This clonotype was recorded at least ten times. V and J are TRBV10-3 and TRBJ2-1, with 12 bases aligning to TRBD1. The V gene's germline CDR1 is ENHRY and CDR2 SYGVKD. There are 18 residues in the CDR3. The J segment lost 9 bases and the V segment lost 0 bases, leaving 12 bases of the junction unmatched. CDR3 region: CAISESVRGQGASGEQFF. The CDR3 region has the DNA TGTGCCATCAGTGAGTCGGTGCGGGGACAGGGGGCGTCAGGTGAGCAGTTCTTC.

V and J are TRBV12-3 or TRBV12-4 and TRBJ1-1; D remains ambiguous. Trimming removed 5 bases at V and 10 bases at J, with 17 bases between. The CDR3 covers 13 residues. CDR3 nucleotide sequence: TGTGCCAGCAGTAGAGGCATGCATCCAGGAGCTTTCTTT. Translation: CASSRGMHPGAFF.

The V gene is TRBV21-1, the J gene TRBJ2-1; TRBD2, the table's D call, was not compared with the DNA. TRBV21-1 is a documented pseudogene. The CDR3 has 19 amino acids. The CDR3: CASSKASGTSGGAGDEQFF. DNA of the CDR3: TGTGCCAGCAGCAAAGCCTCCGGGACTAGCGGGGGGGCTGGGGATGAGCAGTTCTTC.

The chain joins TRBV7-2 to TRBJ2-7, with no clear D. The CDR3 sequence is 14 residues long. Germline V gives CDR1 SGHTA, CDR2 FQGNSA. V gave up 5 bases and J gave up 1 base, with 12 bases separating them. The CDR3 DNA reads TGTGCCAGCAGCCAGGCGGCCCGATCCTACGAGCAGTACTTC. This sequence encodes CASSQAARSYEQYF.

This clonotype was picked up a small number of times. V and J are TRBV30 and TRBJ2-3; D call uncertain. CDR3 length equals 14 residues. V lost 0 bases and J 2 bases, leaving 9 bases between the germline ends. Germline V gene data show CDR1 as GTSNPN and CDR2 as SVGIG (reference sequence). CDR3 sequence (DNA): TGTGCCTGGAGTGTAACCGGAAACACAGATACGCAGTATTTT. The encoded protein is CAWSVTGNTDTQYF.

This clonotype has only a few counts. The chain joins TRBV15 to TRBJ1-1; possible D gene TRBD1, 5 bases. This CDR3 contains 12 residues. Germline values: CDR1 LNHNV, CDR2 YYDKDF (reference sequence). Between the trimmed V and J ends, which lost 8 bases and 5 bases, there was a span of 12 bases. The CDR3 here is CATQARDTEAFF. The CDR3 coding sequence is TGTGCCACCCAGGCCAGGGATACTGAAGCTTTCTTT.

This clonotype was counted between two and nine times. The chain joins TRBV12-3 or TRBV12-4 to TRBJ2-7, with 8 nucleotides matching TRBD2. J was trimmed by 6 bases and V by 3 bases; bases with no gene match: 4. The CDR3 is made up of 13 amino acids. The DNA for the CDR3 is TGTGCCAGCAGTTTGTCGGGGGGGCTCGAGCAGTACTTC. Protein product: CASSLSGGLEQYF.